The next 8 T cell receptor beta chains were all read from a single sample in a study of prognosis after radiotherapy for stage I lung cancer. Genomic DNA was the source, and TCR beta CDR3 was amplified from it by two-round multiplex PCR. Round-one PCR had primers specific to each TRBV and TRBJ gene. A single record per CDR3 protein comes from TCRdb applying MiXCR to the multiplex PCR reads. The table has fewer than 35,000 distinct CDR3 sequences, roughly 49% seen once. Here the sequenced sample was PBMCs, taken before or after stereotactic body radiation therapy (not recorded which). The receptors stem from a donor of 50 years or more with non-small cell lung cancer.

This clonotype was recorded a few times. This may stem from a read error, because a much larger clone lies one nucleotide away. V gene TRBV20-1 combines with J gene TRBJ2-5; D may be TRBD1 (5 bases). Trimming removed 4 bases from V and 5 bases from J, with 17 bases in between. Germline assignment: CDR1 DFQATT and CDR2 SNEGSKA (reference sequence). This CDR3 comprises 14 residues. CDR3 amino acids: CSAIAPWGPETQYF. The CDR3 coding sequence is TGCAGTGCTATCGCACCCTGGGGCCCCGAGACCCAGTACTTC.

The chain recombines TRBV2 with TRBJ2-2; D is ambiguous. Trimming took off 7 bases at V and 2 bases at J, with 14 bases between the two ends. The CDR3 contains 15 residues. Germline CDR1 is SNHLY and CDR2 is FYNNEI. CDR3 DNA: TGTGCCAGCATTGTGTCCCAGACCAACACCGGGGAGCTGTTTTTT. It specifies CASIVSQTNTGELFF. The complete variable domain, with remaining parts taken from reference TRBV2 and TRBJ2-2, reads EPEVTQTPSHQVTQMGQEVILRCVPISNHLYFYWYRQILGQKVEFLVSFYNNEISEKSEIFDDQFSVERPDGSNFTLKIRSTKLEDSAMYFCASIVSQTNTGELFFGEGSRLTVL.

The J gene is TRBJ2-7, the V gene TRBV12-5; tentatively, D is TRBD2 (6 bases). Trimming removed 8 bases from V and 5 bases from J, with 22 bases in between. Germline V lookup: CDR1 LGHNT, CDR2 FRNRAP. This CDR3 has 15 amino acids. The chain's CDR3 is CASCSAGGAGNEQYF. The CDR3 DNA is TGTGCTAGTTGTTCAGCAGGTGGCGCGGGGAACGAGCAGTACTTC.

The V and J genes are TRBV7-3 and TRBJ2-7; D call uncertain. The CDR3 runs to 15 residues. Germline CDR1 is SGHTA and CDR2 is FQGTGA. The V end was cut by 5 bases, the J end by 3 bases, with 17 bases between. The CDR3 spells CASSPHGEPVYEQYF. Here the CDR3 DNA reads TGTGCCAGCAGCCCACATGGGGAACCGGTCTACGAGCAGTACTTC.

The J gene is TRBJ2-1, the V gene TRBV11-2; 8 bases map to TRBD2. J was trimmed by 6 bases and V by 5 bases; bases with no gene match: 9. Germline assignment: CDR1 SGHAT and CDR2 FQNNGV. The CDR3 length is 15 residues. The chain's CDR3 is CASSALAGNRNEQFF. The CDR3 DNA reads TGTGCCAGCAGCGCCTTAGCGGGAAATCGCAATGAGCAGTTCTTC. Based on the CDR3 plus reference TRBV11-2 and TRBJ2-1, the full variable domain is EAGVAQSPRYKIIEKRQSVAFWCNPISGHATLYWYQQILGQGPKLLIQFQNNGVVDDSQLPKDRFSAERLKGVDSTLKIQPAKLEDSAVYLCASSALAGNRNEQFFGPGTRLTVL.

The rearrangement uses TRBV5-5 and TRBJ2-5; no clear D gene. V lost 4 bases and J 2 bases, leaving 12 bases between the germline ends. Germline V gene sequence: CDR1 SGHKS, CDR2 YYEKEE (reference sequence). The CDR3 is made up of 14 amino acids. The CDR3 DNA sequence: TGTGCCAGCAGCCCTTTTGTGTCACAAGAGACCCAGTACTTC. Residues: CASSPFVSQETQYF.

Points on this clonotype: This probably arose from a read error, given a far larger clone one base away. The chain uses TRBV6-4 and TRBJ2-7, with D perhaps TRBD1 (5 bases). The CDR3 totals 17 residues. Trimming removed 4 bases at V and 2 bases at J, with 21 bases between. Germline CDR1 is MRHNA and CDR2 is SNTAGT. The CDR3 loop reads CASSVFGRTWGTYEQYF. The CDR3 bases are TGTGCCAGCAGTGTTTTTGGCCGGACATGGGGCACCTACGAGCAGTACTTC.

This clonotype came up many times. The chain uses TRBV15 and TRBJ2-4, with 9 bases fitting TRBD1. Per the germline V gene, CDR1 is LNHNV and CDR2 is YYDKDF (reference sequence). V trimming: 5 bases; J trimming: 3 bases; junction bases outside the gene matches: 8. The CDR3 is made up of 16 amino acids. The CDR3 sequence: CATSVGQGTDKNIQYF. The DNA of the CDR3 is TGTGCCACCAGCGTGGGACAGGGTACGGACAAAAACATTCAGTACTTC.